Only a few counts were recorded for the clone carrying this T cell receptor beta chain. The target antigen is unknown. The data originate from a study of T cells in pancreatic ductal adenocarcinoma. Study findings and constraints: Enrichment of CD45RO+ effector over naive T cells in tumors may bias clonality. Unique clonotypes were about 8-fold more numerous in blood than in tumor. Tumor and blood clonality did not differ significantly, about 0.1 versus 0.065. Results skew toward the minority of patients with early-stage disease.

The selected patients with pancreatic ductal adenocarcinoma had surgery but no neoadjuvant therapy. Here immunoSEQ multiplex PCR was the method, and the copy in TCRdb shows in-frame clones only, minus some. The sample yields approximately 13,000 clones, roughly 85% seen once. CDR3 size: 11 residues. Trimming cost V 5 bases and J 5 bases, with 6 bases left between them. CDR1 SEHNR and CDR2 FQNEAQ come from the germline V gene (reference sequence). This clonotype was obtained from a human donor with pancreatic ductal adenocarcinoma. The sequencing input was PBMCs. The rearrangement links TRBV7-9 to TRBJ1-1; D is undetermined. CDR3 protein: CASSPSTEAFF. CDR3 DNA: TGTGCCAGCAGCCCTTCTACTGAAGCTTTCTTT. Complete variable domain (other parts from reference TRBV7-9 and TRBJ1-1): DTGVSQNPRHKITKRGQNVTFRCDPISEHNRLYWYRQTLGQGPEFLTYFQNEAQLEKSRLLSDRFSAERPKGSFSTLEIQRTEQGDSAMYLCASSPSTEAFFGQGTRLTVV.